Listed here are 2 T cell receptor beta chains from one sample, sequenced in a study of cytomegalovirus exposure and HLA in healthy donors. The PCR was carried out with 60 Vbeta primers and 13 Jbeta primers. TCRdb's copy holds only in-frame clones and misses some; the assay was immunoSEQ multiplex PCR. The sample lists about 130,000 clones, about 74% seen once, with around 4.7% in the top ten. The sample taken for sequencing was PBMCs. The receptors originated from a man younger than 35 in good health and CMV-seropositive.

This clone was detected a few times. This chain links TRBV28 with TRBJ1-5; D unresolved. V lost 6 bases and J lost 1, with 10 bases in between. In germline, CDR1 is MDHEN, CDR2 SYDVKM. The CDR3 covers 14 residues. This CDR3 is CASRPGSSNQPQHF. In DNA, the CDR3 is TGTGCCAGCAGACCCGGGTCCAGCAATCAGCCCCAGCATTTT.

Written as DNA, the CDR3 is TGTGCCAGCAGCCTCTTACAGGGGAAGTCCTACGAGCAGTACTTC. Translating gives CASSLLQGKSYEQYF. The chain is built from TRBV14 and TRBJ2-7, with 7 bases lining up with TRBD1. This CDR3 is built from 15 residues. Germline CDR1 SGHDN, CDR2 FVKESK. V lost 4 bases to trimming and J lost 1 base; unmatched junction nucleotides: 7.